This TCR beta chain is from a study of T cells after yellow fever vaccination. Overall study: SMART-Seq v4 Ultra Low Input handled preparation of low-cell-number fractions. General study findings and limits: The booster response re-showed most primary clones: approximately 97% CD4, about 89% CD8.

This clonotype occurred many times. What it recognizes is unknown. Template switching by 5'RACE produced TCR cDNA, adding a universal primer site and UMIs. TCRdb ran MiXCR on the 5' RACE reads and lists one entry per CDR3 protein. Of fewer than 400,000 distinct CDR3 sequences listed, 6.2% are singletons. V lost 4 bases to trimming and J lost 1 base, with 13 bases between them. The CDR3 loop spans 14 amino acids. From germline, CDR1 is SQVTM and CDR2 ANQGSEA. The V gene is TRBV29-1, the J gene TRBJ1-1; TRBD1 might be the D (6 bases). The specimen was PBMCs, collected 5 days after the yellow fever booster vaccination. This receptor was identified in a young man who received the YFV17D yellow fever vaccine. CDR3 in amino acids: CSVVRQGRNTEAFF. The CDR3 bases are TGCAGCGTTGTTCGTCAGGGGCGGAACACTGAAGCTTTCTTT.